The clone carrying this T cell receptor beta chain is termed medium-sized. Its antigen is unidentified. Treatment reported: roughly 10-day PBMC culture with coronavirus spike peptide pools or control peptides (ViraFEST assay). Cultures used around 2 million PBMCs per well, approximately 9.2 IU/ml IL-2 and 8.5 to 10 ug/ml peptides. Cultured CD4+ T-cell DNA underwent Oncomine TCR Beta short-read sequencing. TCRdb used MiXCR to reprocess the PCR reads, holding one entry per CDR3 protein. The data show about 4,800 distinct CDR3 sequences, with about 25% seen just once and around 24% held by the top ten. CDR3 size: 10 residues. With 7 bases removed from V and 5 bases from J, the gap between germline ends came to 7 bases. Germline V gene lookup returns CDR1 DFQATT and CDR2 SNEGSKA (reference sequence). The data derive from a study of vaccination and CD4 T cells after COVID-19. Study-level results: The study found that a median approximately 83% of reactive clones in convalescent patients appeared only post-vaccination.

The rearrangement joins TRBV20-1 to TRBJ2-3, with no clear D. The sequencing here drew on CD4+ T cells from blood, cultured in vitro, taken after SARS-CoV-2 vaccination. The TCR originated in a human donor who had recovered from COVID-19. In nucleotides, the CDR3 is TGCAGTGGTGTGAAAGATACGCAGTATTTT. It specifies CSGVKDTQYF.